The 22 T cell receptor beta chains in this list originate from one sample, sequenced in a study of cytomegalovirus exposure and HLA in healthy donors. Use of 60 Vbeta and 13 Jbeta primers characterized the PCR. Repertoires were generated with immunoSEQ multiplex PCR, while TCRdb's copy carries only in-frame clones and drops some. The sample includes 150,000 to 200,000 clones, around 85% seen only once; the top ten take less than 2.5%. Sequencing input: PBMCs. These receptors all come from a male donor in good health and CMV-seronegative.

This rearrangement joins TRBV9 to TRBJ2-6; D is unresolved. The CDR3 consists of 14 residues. Looked up from germline, CDR1 is SGDLS and CDR2 is YYNGEE. Trimming left V 4 bases short and J 0 bases short, with 5 bases between. The CDR3 here is CASSPISGANVLTF. Written as DNA, the CDR3 is TGTGCCAGCAGCCCCATCTCTGGGGCCAACGTCCTGACTTTC.

The gene calls are TRBV4-1 and TRBJ1-1; D gene uncertain. Germline V gene data show CDR1 as MGHRA and CDR2 as YSYEKL. V was shortened by 1 base and J by 6 bases, with 12 bases between the two germline ends. This CDR3 is built from 14 residues. CDR3 region: CASSQVDLGAEAFF. Written as DNA, the CDR3 is TGCGCCAGCAGCCAAGTTGACCTGGGCGCTGAAGCTTTCTTT.

V is TRBV7-9 and J is TRBJ2-5, with a tentative D call TRBD1 (6 bases). CDR1 is SEHNR, CDR2 FQNEAQ, per germline (reference sequence). V gave up 2 bases and J gave up 1 base, with 8 bases separating them. This CDR3 contains 14 residues. This chain's CDR3 is CASSLRDTQETQYF. The CDR3 coding sequence is TGTGCCAGCAGCTTACGGGACACCCAAGAGACCCAGTACTTC. Full variable domain (missing parts from reference TRBV7-9 and TRBJ2-5): DTGVSQNPRHKITKRGQNVTFRCDPISEHNRLYWYRQTLGQGPEFLTYFQNEAQLEKSRLLSDRFSAERPKGSFSTLEIQRTEQGDSAMYLCASSLRDTQETQYFGPGTRLLVL.

The J gene is TRBJ1-2, the V gene TRBV9; 10 bases map to TRBD1. This CDR3 spans 15 amino acids. V gave up 4 bases and J gave up 5 bases; unmatched junction bases: 8. Germline CDR1 reads SGDLS; CDR2 reads YYNGEE. Here the CDR3 DNA reads TGTGCCAGCAGCCTAGGGACAGGGGCCAGTTATGGCTACACCTTC. Residues: CASSLGTGASYGYTF.

The chain employs TRBV27 and TRBJ2-6; D call uncertain. The CDR3 length is 15 residues. V shed 2 bases and J shed 1 base, with 6 bases lying between them. Germline lookup yields CDR1 MNHEY and CDR2 SMNVEV (reference sequence). The chain's CDR3 is CASSLQFSGANVLTF. The CDR3 DNA is TGTGCCAGCAGTTTACAGTTTTCTGGGGCCAACGTCCTGACTTTC.

This rearrangement joins TRBV19 to TRBJ1-6; no clear D gene. Trimming shortened V by 0 bases and J by 7 bases, and 4 bases separated the two germline ends. CDR1 is LNHDA, CDR2 SQIVND, per germline (reference sequence). The CDR3 spans 13 residues. CDR3 coding DNA: TGTGCCAGTAGTATAGATCGGAATTCACCCCTCCACTTT. It is translated as CASSIDRNSPLHF. Supplemented by reference TRBV19 and TRBJ1-6, the full variable domain reads DGGITQSPKYLFRKEGQNVTLSCEQNLNHDAMYWYRQDPGQGLRLIYYSQIVNDFQKGDIAEGYSVSREKKESFPLTVTSAQKNPTAFYLCASSIDRNSPLHFGNGTRLTVT.

V is TRBV7-2 and J is TRBJ1-2; TRBD1 agrees at 7 bases. Germline V lookup: CDR1 SGHTA, CDR2 FQGNSA. The CDR3 has 15 amino acids. Trimming cost V 5 bases and J 0 bases; bases outside gene matches: 6. Here the CDR3 reads CASSLRQGSNYGYTF. The CDR3 coding sequence is TGTGCCAGCAGCCTACGACAGGGCTCTAACTATGGCTACACCTTC. The complete variable domain, with remaining parts taken from reference TRBV7-2 and TRBJ1-2, reads GAGVSQSPSNKVTEKGKDVELRCDPISGHTALYWYRQSLGQGLEFLIYFQGNSAPDKSGLPSDRFSAERTGGSVSTLTIQRTQQEDSAVYLCASSLRQGSNYGYTFGSGTRLTVV.

This sequence joins TRBV14 and TRBJ1-2; 9 nucleotides agree with TRBD1. Germline trimming cut 4 bases from V and 4 bases from J; bases unmatched to any gene: 7. The CDR3 is made up of 15 amino acids. The germline V gene encodes CDR1 SGHDN and CDR2 FVKESK. The CDR3, as DNA: TGTGCCAGCAGCCCCCGGACAGGGGTCGGCTATGGCTACACCTTC. It encodes CASSPRTGVGYGYTF.

This clone was found a few times. The J gene is TRBJ2-7, the V gene TRBV5-4, with D perhaps matching TRBD1 (5 bases). V gave up 4 bases and J gave up 3 bases, with 17 bases separating them. Germline V lookup: CDR1 SGHNT, CDR2 YYREEE (reference sequence). CDR3 length: 15 amino acids. The CDR3 spells CASSHQRQLGYEQYF. As DNA, the CDR3 is TGTGCCAGCAGCCACCAACGACAGTTGGGCTACGAGCAGTACTTC.

The table lists this clone with a few counts. V usage is TRBV25-1 and J usage is TRBJ2-7; D remains unclear. V lost 3 bases and J lost 0, with 15 bases in between. Germline CDR1 is MGHDK and CDR2 is SYGVNS. The CDR3 totals 16 residues. DNA for the CDR3: TGTGCCAGCAGTGACCCCTCTGACAAGAACTCCTACGAGCAGTACTTC. This sequence encodes CASSDPSDKNSYEQYF.

The J gene is TRBJ2-1, the V gene TRBV29-1, with D possibly TRBD2 on 6 matching bases. Germline CDR1 reads SQVTM; CDR2 reads ANQGSEA. V shed 3 bases and J shed 2 bases, with 11 bases lying between them. The CDR3 is made up of 14 amino acids. CDR3 bases: TGCAGCGTTGAGAGATGGGAGGCCTACAATGAGCAGTTCTTC. Protein sequence: CSVERWEAYNEQFF.

The J gene is TRBJ1-1, the V gene TRBV10-2; TRBD1 aligns across 8 bases. The CDR3 length is 14 residues. J was trimmed by 0 bases and V by 10 bases; bases with no gene match: 7. Germline V CDR1 and CDR2: WSHSY, SAAADI. In nucleotides, the CDR3 is TGCGCCACCCGGGACAGGAGACTGAACACTGAAGCTTTCTTT. It specifies CATRDRRLNTEAFF.

The rearrangement joins TRBV11-2 to TRBJ1-6; 7 bases line up with TRBD1. J gave up 7 bases and V 5 bases, and 2 bases lay outside the gene matches. Per the germline V gene, CDR1 is SGHAT and CDR2 is FQNNGV. There are 13 residues in the CDR3. The CDR3 DNA is TGTGCCAGCAGCACAGGGGTGAATTCACCCCTCCACTTT. Its protein is CASSTGVNSPLHF.

The chain links TRBV27 to TRBJ1-6, with 8 bases matching TRBD1. The trim removed 1 base at V and 6 bases at J, leaving 2 bases unmatched. The length of the CDR3 is 15 residues. The V gene's germline CDR1 is MNHEY and CDR2 SMNVEV (reference sequence). DNA for the CDR3: TGTGCCAGCAGTTTATTAGGGACAGGTAATTCACCCCTCCACTTT. Protein product: CASSLLGTGNSPLHF.

The CDR3, as DNA: TGTGCCAGCAGCTTATCCTTGGAGGGGTACTATGGCTACACCTTC. Its translation is CASSLSLEGYYGYTF. The chain has TRBV5-5 and TRBJ1-2; D is possibly TRBD1 (5 bases). Trimming left V 2 bases short and J 3 bases short, with 14 bases between. CDR3 length: 15 residues. Germline CDR1 SGHKS, CDR2 YYEKEE (reference sequence).

The gene calls are TRBV5-6 and TRBJ1-2; 9 nucleotides agree with TRBD1. This CDR3 is 15 amino acids long. V lost 4 bases to trimming and J lost 7 bases; unmatched junction nucleotides: 11. The germline V gene has CDR1 SGHDT and CDR2 YYEEEE. DNA of the CDR3: TGTGCCAGCAGCCCTGGGACAGGGACCCACTCTGGCTACACCTTC. Its translation is CASSPGTGTHSGYTF.

The chain uses TRBV4-3 and TRBJ2-7, with TRBD1 identical over 8 bases. The germline gives CDR1 LGHNA, CDR2 YSLEER. This CDR3 comprises 15 residues. Trimming took 1 base from V and 3 from J; bases not matched to a gene: 5. The CDR3 DNA sequence: TGCGCCAGCAGCCAAGCCCAGGGGGCCGACTACGAGCAGTACTTC. It yields the protein CASSQAQGADYEQYF.

The rearrangement links TRBV4-3 to TRBJ1-6; TRBD1 matches at 8 bases. Trimming at V came to 0 bases and at J to 1 base, leaving 14 bases not matched to a gene. This CDR3 contains 21 residues. The V gene's germline CDR1 is LGHNA and CDR2 YSLEER. Written as DNA, the CDR3 is TGCGCCAGCAGCCAAGATCTTATCGGACAGGGAGTTTTGTCCTATAATTCACCCCTCCACTTT. Translated, it gives CASSQDLIGQGVLSYNSPLHF.

This clone turned up a few times. The CDR3 loop reads CASSVEGKGEKLFF. The DNA for the CDR3 is TGTGCCAGCAGCGTAGAGGGGAAGGGTGAAAAACTGTTTTTT. The chain carries TRBV9 and TRBJ1-4; tentative D call: TRBD1 (5 bases). From germline, CDR1 is SGDLS and CDR2 YYNGEE. The CDR3 has 14 residues. V was clipped by 0 bases and J by 7 bases, with 10 bases between them.

This sequence joins TRBV27 and TRBJ2-1; possibly TRBD2 for D (5 bases). The V and J ends lost 5 bases and 2 bases respectively, with 16 bases between them. The CDR3 consists of 16 residues. CDR1 MNHEY and CDR2 SMNVEV come from the germline V gene (reference sequence). The CDR3 DNA reads as TGTGCCAGCAGTCTGTCCGGGGATGGGACCTACAATGAGCAGTTCTTC. Translated, it gives CASSLSGDGTYNEQFF.

This chain connects TRBV4-3 to TRBJ2-2; weak D call: TRBD2 (7 bases). Trimming shortened V by 4 bases and J by 5 bases, and 17 bases separated the two germline ends. CDR1 is LGHNA, CDR2 YSLEER, per germline. There are 16 residues in the CDR3. The CDR3 here is CASSLGGADWTGELFF. The CDR3 DNA is TGCGCCAGCAGCCTGGGGGGGGCAGATTGGACCGGGGAGCTGTTTTTT.

The chain joins TRBV10-3 to TRBJ1-2; tentative D call: TRBD1 (5 bases). V was cut by 0 bases and J by 1 base, with 15 bases left in between. The CDR3 contains 17 residues. Germline assignment: CDR1 ENHRY and CDR2 SYGVKD. CDR3 nucleotides: TGTGCCATCAGTGAGTCGACTCGGGCAGGGAATAACTATGGCTACACCTTC. Translating it yields CAISESTRAGNNYGYTF.